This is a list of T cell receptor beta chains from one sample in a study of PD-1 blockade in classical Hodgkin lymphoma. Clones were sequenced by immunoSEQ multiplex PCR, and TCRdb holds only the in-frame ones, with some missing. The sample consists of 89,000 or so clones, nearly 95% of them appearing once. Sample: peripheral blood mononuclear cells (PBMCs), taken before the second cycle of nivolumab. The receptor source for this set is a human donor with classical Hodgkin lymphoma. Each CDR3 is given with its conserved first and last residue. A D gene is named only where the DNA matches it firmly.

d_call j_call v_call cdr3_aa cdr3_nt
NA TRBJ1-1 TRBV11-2 CASSQDIMNTEAFF TGTGCCAGCAGCCAAGACATTATGAACACTGAAGCTTTCTTT
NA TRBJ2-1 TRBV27 CASSAKSLRNEQFF TGTGCCAGCAGTGCGAAGAGCCTACGAAATGAGCAGTTCTTC
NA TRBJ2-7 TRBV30 CAWSPASALPSF TGTGCCTGGAGTCCAGCTAGCGCCCTTCCGTCCTTC
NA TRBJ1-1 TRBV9 CASSQTGTLRTEAFF TGTGCCAGCAGCCAAACAGGGACCCTTCGGACTGAAGCTTTCTTT
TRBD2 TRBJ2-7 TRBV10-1 CASSVGLVTYEQYF TGCGCCAGCAGTGTGGGACTAGTGACGTACGAGCAGTACTTC
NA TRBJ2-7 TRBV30 CACSRIGGGDEQYF TGTGCCTGCTCAAGGATCGGGGGCGGCGACGAGCAGTACTTC
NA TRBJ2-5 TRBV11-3 CASSAWTDQETQYF TGTGCCAGCAGCGCTTGGACGGACCAAGAGACCCAGTACTTC
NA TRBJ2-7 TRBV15 CATSNHGRNYEQYF TGTGCCACCAGCAACCATGGACGAAATTACGAGCAGTACTTC
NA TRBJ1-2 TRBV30 CAWYQSHQGYTF TGTGCCTGGTATCAATCCCATCAAGGCTACACCTTC
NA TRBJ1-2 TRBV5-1 CASSLATNYGYTF TGCGCCAGCAGCTTGGCAACTAACTATGGCTACACCTTC
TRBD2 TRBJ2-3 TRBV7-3 CASSPGLAGSDTQYF TGTGCCAGCAGCCCGGGACTAGCGGGATCAGATACGCAGTATTTT
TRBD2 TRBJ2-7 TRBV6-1 CASRTGGGKMEQYF TGTGCCAGCAGGACGGGGGGGGGCAAGATGGAGCAGTACTTC
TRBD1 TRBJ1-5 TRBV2 CASSDRTGFNQPQHF TGTGCCAGCAGTGATCGGACAGGGTTCAATCAGCCCCAGCATTTT
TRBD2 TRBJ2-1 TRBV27 CASSPSAGLALNEQFF TGTGCCAGCAGTCCTTCGGCGGGACTAGCGTTAAATGAGCAGTTCTTC